The sequence of this TCR beta chain was determined in a study of shared T cell receptors in the human thymus. Produced via immunoSEQ multiplex PCR; TCRdb's table is partial and in-frame only. In the table there are about 660,000 clones, approximately 87% of which are singletons. This CDR3 is 14 amino acids long. V was clipped by 3 bases and J by 4 bases; unmatched bases: 4. In germline, CDR1 is MNHNS, CDR2 SASEGT. These data were also reused for a study on human thymus T cells. From that paper: Surgeons resected thymus tissue during corrective heart surgery.

The sample consisted of thymocytes. The sequence was obtained from a boy less than two years old with a congenital heart defect. The chain recombines TRBV6-1 with TRBJ1-1, with TRBD1 matching over 8 bases. The CDR3 coding sequence is TGTGCCAGCAGTGAGAGGGGACAGGCCACTGAAGCTTTCTTT. It specifies CASSERGQATEAFF.